These T cell receptor beta chains were read from a single sample in a study of cytomegalovirus exposure and HLA in healthy donors. This table comes from immunoSEQ multiplex PCR, and its TCRdb copy is limited to in-frame clones, with some not included. This sample has more than 150,000 clones, with about 81% found just once. The sample comprised PBMCs. Source of these receptors: a man aged 35 to 55 in good health and CMV-seronegative. The CDR3 runs from the conserved cysteine through the conserved F or W. Each record gives: J gene, D gene, clone size, V gene, CDR3 DNA, CDR3 protein. D genes are given only for firm matches. Expanded clones get a size class; other rows say once, few or many, or leave the size out.

J gene: TRBJ1-4; D gene: NA; clone size: NA; V gene: TRBV4-3; CDR3 DNA: TGCGCCAGCAGCCAAGAAAGGGGGAGGGGTGGTGAAAAACTGTTTTTT; CDR3 protein: CASSQERGRGGEKLFF
J gene: TRBJ2-5; D gene: TRBD1; clone size: NA; V gene: TRBV4-1; CDR3 DNA: TGCGCCAGCAGCCTTCGACCGGGACAGGGTGGGGAGACCCAGTACTTC; CDR3 protein: CASSLRPGQGGETQYF
J gene: TRBJ2-1; D gene: NA; clone size: NA; V gene: TRBV6-4; CDR3 DNA: TGTGCCAGCAGTGATGGTGATAGTCACGATGAGCAGTTCTTC; CDR3 protein: CASSDGDSHDEQFF
J gene: TRBJ2-5; D gene: NA; clone size: NA; V gene: TRBV6-6; CDR3 DNA: TGTGCCAGCAGTTACAAATCGGACAGACAAGAGACCCAGTACTTC; CDR3 protein: CASSYKSDRQETQYF
J gene: TRBJ1-4; D gene: TRBD1; clone size: NA; V gene: TRBV2; CDR3 DNA: TGTGCCAGCACCCTACAGGGGAACGAAAAACTGTTTTTT; CDR3 protein: CASTLQGNEKLFF
J gene: TRBJ2-4; D gene: NA; clone size: NA; V gene: TRBV5-6; CDR3 DNA: TGTGCCAGCAGCTCCGACTGGCTCGGTAACATTCAGTACTTC; CDR3 protein: CASSSDWLGNIQYF
J gene: TRBJ1-3; D gene: TRBD1; clone size: NA; V gene: TRBV30; CDR3 DNA: TGTGCCTGGAGTGTACTGGGTGGGGACAGGGGATCTGGAAACACCATATATTTT; CDR3 protein: CAWSVLGGDRGSGNTIYF
J gene: TRBJ2-7; D gene: NA; clone size: once; V gene: TRBV21-1; CDR3 DNA: TGTGCCAGCAGCGCACTAGCGGGAGGTTACGAGCAGTACTTC; CDR3 protein: CASSALAGGYEQYF
J gene: TRBJ2-1; D gene: TRBD2; clone size: NA; V gene: TRBV9; CDR3 DNA: TGTGCCAGCAGCGTAGAACTAGCGGGAGCCAATGAGCAGTTCTTC; CDR3 protein: CASSVELAGANEQFF
J gene: TRBJ2-7; D gene: TRBD1; clone size: NA; V gene: TRBV5-4; CDR3 DNA: TGTGCCAGCAGGAAGGGACAGGGGTCCTACGAGCAGTACTTC; CDR3 protein: CASRKGQGSYEQYF
J gene: TRBJ2-2; D gene: TRBD1; clone size: NA; V gene: TRBV30; CDR3 DNA: TGTGCCTGGAGTCAACAGGGGTTCACCGGGGAGCTGTTTTTT; CDR3 protein: CAWSQQGFTGELFF
J gene: TRBJ1-2; D gene: NA; clone size: NA; V gene: TRBV14; CDR3 DNA: TGTGCCAGCAGCTTAAGGCTTCGGGCCACCGGGGACTATGGCTACACCTTC; CDR3 protein: CASSLRLRATGDYGYTF
J gene: TRBJ1-2; D gene: NA; clone size: NA; V gene: TRBV19; CDR3 DNA: TGTGCCAGTAGTTGGGGCGGTGGCTACACCTTC; CDR3 protein: CASSWGGGYTF
J gene: TRBJ2-5; D gene: TRBD1; clone size: NA; V gene: TRBV9; CDR3 DNA: TGTGCCAGCAGCGCCGGGACAGGGCGAGCGGAGACCCAGTACTTC; CDR3 protein: CASSAGTGRAETQYF
J gene: TRBJ2-7; D gene: TRBD2; clone size: NA; V gene: TRBV5-4; CDR3 DNA: TGTGCCAGCAGCTTGGCGGGGCTAGTCCCCGATCGGGGGGGTGAGCAGTACTTC; CDR3 protein: CASSLAGLVPDRGGEQYF
J gene: TRBJ2-1; D gene: NA; clone size: NA; V gene: TRBV2; CDR3 DNA: TGTGCCAGCAGCCTTTACAATGAGCAGTTCTTC; CDR3 protein: CASSLYNEQFF
J gene: TRBJ2-7; D gene: TRBD1; clone size: NA; V gene: TRBV6-7; CDR3 DNA: TGTGCCAGCACCCAGACAGGGAGCGGCTACGAGCAGTACTTC; CDR3 protein: CASTQTGSGYEQYF
J gene: TRBJ2-3; D gene: NA; clone size: few; V gene: TRBV9; CDR3 DNA: TGTGCCAGCAGCGTAGCTTCACAGGGACGTGGGACAGATACGCAGTATTTT; CDR3 protein: CASSVASQGRGTDTQYF
J gene: TRBJ2-2; D gene: NA; clone size: few; V gene: TRBV5-1; CDR3 DNA: TGCGCCAGCGGCGACTTACAGGGAAGCGGGGAGCTGTTTTTT; CDR3 protein: CASGDLQGSGELFF
J gene: TRBJ1-1; D gene: NA; clone size: NA; V gene: TRBV28; CDR3 DNA: TGTGCCAGCAGTATGAGAGGCACTGAAGCTTTCTTT; CDR3 protein: CASSMRGTEAFF
J gene: TRBJ2-7; D gene: NA; clone size: NA; V gene: TRBV6-5; CDR3 DNA: TGTGCCAGCAGTTACTCGTGGGCTACTTACTCCTACGAGCAGTACTTC; CDR3 protein: CASSYSWATYSYEQYF
J gene: TRBJ2-1; D gene: NA; clone size: NA; V gene: TRBV14; CDR3 DNA: TGTGCCAGCAGCCACCGGGGTGTCAATGAGCAGTTCTTC; CDR3 protein: CASSHRGVNEQFF
J gene: TRBJ2-2; D gene: NA; clone size: NA; V gene: TRBV4-3; CDR3 DNA: TGCGCCAGCAGCCAACGTCTAGCGTTCACTATTAACACCGGGGAGCTGTTTTTT; CDR3 protein: CASSQRLAFTINTGELFF
J gene: TRBJ2-7; D gene: TRBD1; clone size: few; V gene: TRBV4-1; CDR3 DNA: TGCGCCAGCAGCCAGAGGGGACAGGGGTACGAGCAGTACTTC; CDR3 protein: CASSQRGQGYEQYF
J gene: TRBJ2-2; D gene: TRBD1; clone size: NA; V gene: TRBV27; CDR3 DNA: TGTGCCAGCAGTTTGACAGGGATCACCGGGGAGCTGTTTTTT; CDR3 protein: CASSLTGITGELFF
J gene: TRBJ2-5; D gene: TRBD2; clone size: NA; V gene: TRBV9; CDR3 DNA: TGTGCCAGCAGCCCTAATACGGGACTAGCGGGAGGGCGGGGCGAGACCCAGTACTTC; CDR3 protein: CASSPNTGLAGGRGETQYF
J gene: TRBJ2-3; D gene: TRBD2; clone size: NA; V gene: TRBV7-7; CDR3 DNA: TGTGCTAGCAGCTTAAAGTCGGGAGGCGGCCCAGATACGCAGTATTTT; CDR3 protein: CASSLKSGGGPDTQYF
J gene: TRBJ2-3; D gene: NA; clone size: NA; V gene: TRBV20-1; CDR3 DNA: TGCAGTGCTAGAGGCGGAAATACGCAGTATTTT; CDR3 protein: CSARGGNTQYF
J gene: TRBJ1-1; D gene: NA; clone size: once; V gene: TRBV2; CDR3 DNA: TGTGCCAGCAGTGGGGCCCCGGGGACTGAAGCTTTCTTT; CDR3 protein: CASSGAPGTEAFF
J gene: TRBJ1-1; D gene: NA; clone size: NA; V gene: TRBV27; CDR3 DNA: TGTGCCAGCAGTTTATTTTCCCAGGGAAAGAACACTGAAGCTTTCTTT; CDR3 protein: CASSLFSQGKNTEAFF
J gene: TRBJ2-5; D gene: TRBD2; clone size: NA; V gene: TRBV5-4; CDR3 DNA: TGTGCCAGCAGTTCCAAACTGACTAGCGGGGGGGCCGGGAGTGAGACCCAGTACTTC; CDR3 protein: CASSSKLTSGGAGSETQYF
J gene: TRBJ2-1; D gene: TRBD2; clone size: NA; V gene: TRBV4-2; CDR3 DNA: TGTGCCAGCAGCCAAGAGTGGGGAACTAGCGGGAGGGTAAATGAGCAGTTCTTC; CDR3 protein: CASSQEWGTSGRVNEQFF
J gene: TRBJ1-2; D gene: TRBD1; clone size: NA; V gene: TRBV20-1; CDR3 DNA: TGCAGTGCCTTGACAGGGAATGGCTACACCTTC; CDR3 protein: CSALTGNGYTF
J gene: TRBJ1-2; D gene: TRBD1; clone size: NA; V gene: TRBV19; CDR3 DNA: TGTGCCAGTAGTATAAGGGGGCAAGGCTACACCTTC; CDR3 protein: CASSIRGQGYTF
J gene: TRBJ1-2; D gene: NA; clone size: NA; V gene: TRBV5-6; CDR3 DNA: TGTGCCAGCAGCTTGGGTCAGGTCTACACCTTC; CDR3 protein: CASSLGQVYTF
J gene: TRBJ2-7; D gene: NA; clone size: once; V gene: TRBV7-5; CDR3 DNA: TGTGCCAGAAGCTTAGGACAGGGGGTCTACGAGCAGTACTTC; CDR3 protein: CARSLGQGVYEQYF
J gene: TRBJ2-3; D gene: NA; clone size: NA; V gene: TRBV28; CDR3 DNA: TGTGCCAGCAGTGGGCTAGCCACAGATACGCAGTATTTT; CDR3 protein: CASSGLATDTQYF
J gene: TRBJ2-7; D gene: NA; clone size: NA; V gene: TRBV11-2; CDR3 DNA: TGTGCCAGCAGCTTTGGTCAGAAAGCCTACGAGCAGTACTTC; CDR3 protein: CASSFGQKAYEQYF
J gene: TRBJ2-5; D gene: TRBD2; clone size: once; V gene: TRBV5-6; CDR3 DNA: TGTGCCAGCAGCTTTGGGGTCGGGAGGTTGGAGACCCAGTACTTC; CDR3 protein: CASSFGVGRLETQYF
J gene: TRBJ2-5; D gene: TRBD1; clone size: NA; V gene: TRBV18; CDR3 DNA: TGTGCCAGCTCACTAAATACAGGGGAGCAAGAGACCCAGTACTTC; CDR3 protein: CASSLNTGEQETQYF
J gene: TRBJ2-1; D gene: NA; clone size: NA; V gene: TRBV27; CDR3 DNA: TGTGCCAGCAGGACCTCAGGAAGGGACTTCTACAATGAGCAGTTCTTC; CDR3 protein: CASRTSGRDFYNEQFF
J gene: TRBJ1-3; D gene: NA; clone size: NA; V gene: TRBV11-3; CDR3 DNA: TGTGCCACCGAGTCTGGAAACACCATATATTTT; CDR3 protein: CATESGNTIYF
J gene: TRBJ1-2; D gene: NA; clone size: NA; V gene: TRBV19; CDR3 DNA: TGTGCCACTCTCCATCCAGGTGATATCCAGGCTAACTATGGCTACACCTTC; CDR3 protein: CATLHPGDIQANYGYTF
J gene: TRBJ1-1; D gene: NA; clone size: NA; V gene: TRBV5-1; CDR3 DNA: TGCGCCAGCAGCTTGGCCCCCGGACGGGGGGAGACTGAAGCTTTCTTT; CDR3 protein: CASSLAPGRGETEAFF
J gene: TRBJ2-5; D gene: TRBD2; clone size: NA; V gene: TRBV7-2; CDR3 DNA: TGTGCCAGCAGCTCCGGACTAGCGGGAAAAGAGACCCAGTACTTC; CDR3 protein: CASSSGLAGKETQYF
J gene: TRBJ2-5; D gene: NA; clone size: NA; V gene: TRBV10-3; CDR3 DNA: TGTGCCATCAGGGGTCCTAGCGCCCTTTGGACCCAGTACTTC; CDR3 protein: CAIRGPSALWTQYF
J gene: TRBJ1-1; D gene: TRBD1; clone size: NA; V gene: TRBV15; CDR3 DNA: TGTGCCACCAGCGTCCCCAGGACAGGGGTAACTGAAGCTTTCTTT; CDR3 protein: CATSVPRTGVTEAFF
J gene: TRBJ2-1; D gene: NA; clone size: few; V gene: TRBV7-2; CDR3 DNA: TGTGCCAGCAGCTTGGGAGACGGCGCCTACAATGAGCAGTTCTTC; CDR3 protein: CASSLGDGAYNEQFF
J gene: TRBJ1-5; D gene: NA; clone size: once; V gene: TRBV6-6; CDR3 DNA: TGTGCCAGCAGTTACGGAAGGGGCCTCAATCAGCCCCAGCATTTT; CDR3 protein: CASSYGRGLNQPQHF